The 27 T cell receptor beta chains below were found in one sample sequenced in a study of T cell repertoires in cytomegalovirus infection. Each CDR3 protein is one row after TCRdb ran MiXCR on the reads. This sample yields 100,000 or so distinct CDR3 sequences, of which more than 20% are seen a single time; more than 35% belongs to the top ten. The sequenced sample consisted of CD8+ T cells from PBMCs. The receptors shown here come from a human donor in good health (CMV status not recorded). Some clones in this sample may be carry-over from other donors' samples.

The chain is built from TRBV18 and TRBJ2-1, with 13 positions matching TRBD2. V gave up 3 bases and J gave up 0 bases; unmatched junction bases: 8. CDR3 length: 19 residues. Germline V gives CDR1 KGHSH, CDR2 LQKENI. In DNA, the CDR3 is TGTGCCAGCTCACCTCCGGGACTAGCGGGGCCCGGCTCCTACAATGAGCAGTTCTTC. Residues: CASSPPGLAGPGSYNEQFF.

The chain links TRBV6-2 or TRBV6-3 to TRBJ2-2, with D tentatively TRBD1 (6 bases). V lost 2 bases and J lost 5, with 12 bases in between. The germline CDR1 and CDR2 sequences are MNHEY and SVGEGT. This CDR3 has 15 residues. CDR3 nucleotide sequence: TGTGCCAGCAGTTACCGGAAACAGGGTACCGGGGAGCTGTTTTTT. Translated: CASSYRKQGTGELFF.

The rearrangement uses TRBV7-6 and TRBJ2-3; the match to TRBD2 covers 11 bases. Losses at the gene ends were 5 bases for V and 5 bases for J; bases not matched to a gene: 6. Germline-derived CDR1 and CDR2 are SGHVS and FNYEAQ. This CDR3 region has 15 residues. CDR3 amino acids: CASSTTSGGRDTQYF. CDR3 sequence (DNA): TGTGCCAGCAGCACTACTAGCGGGGGAAGAGATACGCAGTATTTT.

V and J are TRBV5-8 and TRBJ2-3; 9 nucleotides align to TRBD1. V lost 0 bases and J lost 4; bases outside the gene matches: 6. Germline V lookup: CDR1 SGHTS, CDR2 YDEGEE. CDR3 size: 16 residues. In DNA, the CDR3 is TGTGCCAGCAGCTTGGAGGGACAGGGCTGGGCAGATACGCAGTATTTT. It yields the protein CASSLEGQGWADTQYF.

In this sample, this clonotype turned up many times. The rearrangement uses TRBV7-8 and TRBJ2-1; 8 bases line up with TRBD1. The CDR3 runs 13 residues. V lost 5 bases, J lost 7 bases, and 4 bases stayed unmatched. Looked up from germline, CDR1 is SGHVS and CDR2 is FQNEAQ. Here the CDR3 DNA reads TGTGCCAGCAGCCCAAGGACAGGGAATGAGCAGTTCTTC. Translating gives CASSPRTGNEQFF.

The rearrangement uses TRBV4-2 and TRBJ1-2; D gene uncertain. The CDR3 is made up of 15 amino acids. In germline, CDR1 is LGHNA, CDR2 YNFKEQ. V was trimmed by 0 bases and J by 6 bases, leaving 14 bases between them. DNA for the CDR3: TGTGCCAGCAGCCAAGATCACGGCGATATTAATGGCTACACCTTC. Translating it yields CASSQDHGDINGYTF.

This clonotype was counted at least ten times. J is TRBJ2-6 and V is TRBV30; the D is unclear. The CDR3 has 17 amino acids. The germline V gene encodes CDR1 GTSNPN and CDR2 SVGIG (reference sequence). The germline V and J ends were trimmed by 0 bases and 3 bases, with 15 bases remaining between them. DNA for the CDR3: TGTGCCTGGAGTGTACTAATGTCGAGTTATGGGGCCAACGTCCTGACTTTC. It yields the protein CAWSVLMSSYGANVLTF.

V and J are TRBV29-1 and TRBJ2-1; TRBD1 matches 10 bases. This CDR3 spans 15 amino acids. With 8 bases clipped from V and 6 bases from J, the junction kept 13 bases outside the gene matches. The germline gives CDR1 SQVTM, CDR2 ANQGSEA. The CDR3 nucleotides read TGCAGCCTCCCAACCGGGACAGGGGACCGCAATGAGCAGTTCTTC. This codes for CSLPTGTGDRNEQFF.

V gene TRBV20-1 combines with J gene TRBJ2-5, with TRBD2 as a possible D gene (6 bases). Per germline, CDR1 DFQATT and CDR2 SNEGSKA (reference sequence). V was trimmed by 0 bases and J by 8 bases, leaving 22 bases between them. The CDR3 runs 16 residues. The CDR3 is CSARDPGRDPAGTQYF. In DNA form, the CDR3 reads TGCAGTGCTAGAGATCCCGGGCGGGACCCCGCGGGTACCCAGTACTTC.

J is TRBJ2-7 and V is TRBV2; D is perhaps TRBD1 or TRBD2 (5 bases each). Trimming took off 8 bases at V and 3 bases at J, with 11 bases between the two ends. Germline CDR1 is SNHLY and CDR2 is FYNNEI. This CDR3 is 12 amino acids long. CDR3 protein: CASVGPSYEQYF. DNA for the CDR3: TGTGCCAGCGTGGGACCGAGCTACGAGCAGTACTTC. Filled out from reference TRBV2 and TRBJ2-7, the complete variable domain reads EPEVTQTPSHQVTQMGQEVILRCVPISNHLYFYWYRQILGQKVEFLVSFYNNEISEKSEIFDDQFSVERPDGSNFTLKIRSTKLEDSAMYFCASVGPSYEQYFGPGTRLTVT.

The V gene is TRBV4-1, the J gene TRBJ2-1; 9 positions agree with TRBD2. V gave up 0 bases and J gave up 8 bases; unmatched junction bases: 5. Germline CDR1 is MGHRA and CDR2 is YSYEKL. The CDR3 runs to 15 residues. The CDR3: CASSQEAVAGDEQFF. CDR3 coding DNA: TGCGCCAGCAGCCAAGAAGCAGTAGCGGGGGATGAGCAGTTCTTC.

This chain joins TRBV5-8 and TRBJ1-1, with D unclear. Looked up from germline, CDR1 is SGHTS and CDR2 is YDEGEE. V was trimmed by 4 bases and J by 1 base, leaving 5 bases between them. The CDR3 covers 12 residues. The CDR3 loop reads CASSQQNTEAFF. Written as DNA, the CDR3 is TGTGCCAGCAGCCAACAGAACACTGAAGCTTTCTTT. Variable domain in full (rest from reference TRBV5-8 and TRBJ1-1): EAGVTQSPTHLIKTRGQQATLRCSPISGHTSVYWYQQALGLGLQFLLWYDEGEERNRGNFPPRFSGRQFPNYSSELNVNALELEDSALYLCASSQQNTEAFFGQGTRLTVV.

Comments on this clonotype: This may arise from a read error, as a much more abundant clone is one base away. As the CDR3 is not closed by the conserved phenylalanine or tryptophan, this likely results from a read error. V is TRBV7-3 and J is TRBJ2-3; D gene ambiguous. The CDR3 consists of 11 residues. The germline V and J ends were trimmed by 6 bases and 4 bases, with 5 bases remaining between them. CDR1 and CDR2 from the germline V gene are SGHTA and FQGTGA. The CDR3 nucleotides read TGTGCCAGCAGAGTGTCAGATACGCAGTATTTA. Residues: CASRVSDTQYL.

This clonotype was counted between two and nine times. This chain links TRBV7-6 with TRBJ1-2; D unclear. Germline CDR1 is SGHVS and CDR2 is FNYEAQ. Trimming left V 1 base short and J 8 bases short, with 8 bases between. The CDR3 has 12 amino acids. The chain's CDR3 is CASSLGADGYTF. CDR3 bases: TGTGCCAGCAGCTTAGGGGCAGACGGCTACACCTTC.

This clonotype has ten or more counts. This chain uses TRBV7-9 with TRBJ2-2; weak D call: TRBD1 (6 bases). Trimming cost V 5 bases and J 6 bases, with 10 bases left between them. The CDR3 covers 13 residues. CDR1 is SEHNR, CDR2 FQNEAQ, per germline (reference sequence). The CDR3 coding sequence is TGTGCCAGCAGCATAGGGACACCCGGGGAGCTGTTTTTT. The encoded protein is CASSIGTPGELFF.

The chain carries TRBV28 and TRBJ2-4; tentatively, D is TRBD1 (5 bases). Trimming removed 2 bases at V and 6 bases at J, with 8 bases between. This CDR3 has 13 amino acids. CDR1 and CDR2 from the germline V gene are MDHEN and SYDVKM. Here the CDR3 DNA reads TGTGCCAGCAGTTTAAGGGGTTTAAACATTCAGTACTTC. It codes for CASSLRGLNIQYF.

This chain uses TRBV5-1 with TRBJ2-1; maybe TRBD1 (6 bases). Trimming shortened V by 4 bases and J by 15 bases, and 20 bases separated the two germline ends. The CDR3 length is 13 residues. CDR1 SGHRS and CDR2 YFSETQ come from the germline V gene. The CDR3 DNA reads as TGCGCCAGCAGCGGGGGCATCACCAACTGGGCGTTCTTC. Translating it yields CASSGGITNWAFF.

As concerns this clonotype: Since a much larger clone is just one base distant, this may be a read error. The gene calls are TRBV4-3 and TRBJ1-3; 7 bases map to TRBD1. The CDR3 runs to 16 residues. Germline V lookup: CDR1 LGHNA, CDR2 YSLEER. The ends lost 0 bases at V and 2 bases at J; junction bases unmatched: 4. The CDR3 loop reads CASSQDQTGTGNTIYF. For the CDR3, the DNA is TGCGCCAGCAGCCAAGATCAGACAGGGACTGGAAACACCATATATTTT.

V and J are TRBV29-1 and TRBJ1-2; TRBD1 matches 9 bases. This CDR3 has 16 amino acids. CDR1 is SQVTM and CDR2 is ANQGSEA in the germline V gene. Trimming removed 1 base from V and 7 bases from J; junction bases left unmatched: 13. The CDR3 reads CSVEGREGQGIAGYTF. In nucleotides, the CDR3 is TGCAGCGTTGAAGGGAGAGAAGGACAGGGGATCGCTGGCTACACCTTC.

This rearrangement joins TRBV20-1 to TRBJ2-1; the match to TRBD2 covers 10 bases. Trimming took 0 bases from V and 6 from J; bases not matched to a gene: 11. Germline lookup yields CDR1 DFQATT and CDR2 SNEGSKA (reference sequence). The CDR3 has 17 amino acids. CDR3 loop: CSARDIPRLAGLNEQFF. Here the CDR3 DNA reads TGCAGTGCTAGAGATATCCCGCGACTAGCGGGCCTCAATGAGCAGTTCTTC.

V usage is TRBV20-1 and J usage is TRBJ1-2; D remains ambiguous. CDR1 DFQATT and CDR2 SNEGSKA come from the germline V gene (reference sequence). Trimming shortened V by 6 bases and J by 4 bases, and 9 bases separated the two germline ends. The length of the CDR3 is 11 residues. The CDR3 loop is CSASAGYGYTF. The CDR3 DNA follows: TGCAGTGCCTCGGCTGGCTATGGCTACACCTTC.

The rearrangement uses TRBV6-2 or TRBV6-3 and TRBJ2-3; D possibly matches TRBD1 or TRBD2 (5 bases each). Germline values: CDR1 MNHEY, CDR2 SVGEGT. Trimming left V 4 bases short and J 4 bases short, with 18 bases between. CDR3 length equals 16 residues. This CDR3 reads CASSSEGPWGPDTQYF. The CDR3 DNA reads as TGTGCCAGCAGTTCCGAGGGACCTTGGGGTCCAGATACGCAGTATTTT.

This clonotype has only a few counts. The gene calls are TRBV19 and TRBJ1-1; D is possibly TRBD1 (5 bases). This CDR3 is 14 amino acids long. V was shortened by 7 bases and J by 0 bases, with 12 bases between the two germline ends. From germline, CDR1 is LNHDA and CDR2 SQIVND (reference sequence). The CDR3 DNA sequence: TGTGCCAGTACGACCAGGGACCTGAACACTGAAGCTTTCTTT. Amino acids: CASTTRDLNTEAFF.

The CDR3, as DNA: TGTGCCAGCAGCTTGGGGGCGTGGCGGCGGAAAGACAATGAGCAGTTCTTC. Encoded protein: CASSLGAWRRKDNEQFF. The V and J genes are TRBV5-4 and TRBJ2-1; no definite D call. The CDR3 sequence is 17 residues long. From germline, CDR1 is SGHNT and CDR2 YYREEE (reference sequence). V gave up 0 bases and J gave up 5 bases, with 18 bases separating them.

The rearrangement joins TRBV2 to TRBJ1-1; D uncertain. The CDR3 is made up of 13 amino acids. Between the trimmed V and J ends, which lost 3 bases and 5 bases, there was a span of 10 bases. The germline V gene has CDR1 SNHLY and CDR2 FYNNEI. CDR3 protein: CASSEAWETEAFF. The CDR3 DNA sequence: TGTGCCAGCAGTGAGGCCTGGGAAACTGAAGCTTTCTTT.

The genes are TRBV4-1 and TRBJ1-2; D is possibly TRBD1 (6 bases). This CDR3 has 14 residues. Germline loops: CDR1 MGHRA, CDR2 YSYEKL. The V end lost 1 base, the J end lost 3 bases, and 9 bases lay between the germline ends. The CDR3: CASSQAEGDYGYTF. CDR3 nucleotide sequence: TGCGCCAGCAGCCAAGCTGAGGGGGACTATGGCTACACCTTC.

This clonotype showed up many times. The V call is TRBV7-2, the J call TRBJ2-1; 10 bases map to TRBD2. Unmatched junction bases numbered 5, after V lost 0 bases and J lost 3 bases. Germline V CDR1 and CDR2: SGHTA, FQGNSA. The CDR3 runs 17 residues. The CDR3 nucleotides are TGTGCCAGCAGCTTAGCGCTTTGGACTAGCGGCTACAATGAGCAGTTCTTC. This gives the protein CASSLALWTSGYNEQFF.